This T cell receptor beta chain was identified in a study of cytomegalovirus exposure and HLA in healthy donors (dated by TCRdb to about 2017). For context, the study as a whole: According to a later analysis, the roughly 120 validation repertoires were produced on the same platform as the 666 repertoires of the first cohort. The study aimed to test whether signatures of past pathogen exposure could be identified by cataloging public T cell receptors. A separate validation cohort of about 110 different subjects was used in addition to the approximately 640-subject first cohort. The study combined high-throughput TCR immunosequencing, statistical association of individual TCRs with disease status, and machine learning to predict cytomegalovirus infection status. Results the study describes overall, beyond this receptor: A few of the identified cytomegalovirus-associated TCR beta chains were confirmed in vitro to be specific for cytomegalovirus antigens. The authors suggested that the approach could potentially be generalized to other disease states and immunological phenotypes. While some public TCRs were present in many individuals, most TCR sequences turned up only very rarely across donors. All 110 or so repertoires were used to score co-occurrence in the validation cohort in a later analysis, because that analysis had no HLA typing for the cohort. In both the original and validation cohorts, the classifier was reported to diagnose cytomegalovirus status with high specificity and sensitivity. The study listed approximately 160 TCR beta chains as associated with cytomegalovirus. A later analysis found that TCRs clustered in the first cohort also tended to co-occur in the approximately 120 validation repertoires, with approximately 95% of cluster scores above 0.

A remark on this clone: The clone's antigen remains unknown. Per-base qualities were not stored, and no clone one base away is much larger.

The library relied on the immunoSEQ multiplex PCR assay. On the study's bioinformatics: A statistical classification framework was built for diagnosing cytomegalovirus status from the catalog of TCR beta chain sequences. The source is immuneACCESS, and TCRdb retained only in-frame sequences with V and J called. Part of the clones is not carried over; for the studies checked, unresolved V genes explain less than half of this, and the remainder is unexplained. The V and J calls and clone size were taken over from that table, and D and trimming were inferred from the DNA. This sample gives 65,000 to 90,000 clones in total; roughly 96% of them show up just once. The ten most abundant clones make up approximately 3.4% of the sample. The donors were included in the validation cohort of 120 subjects, a group kept apart from the roughly 670-subject first cohort. From cysteine to phenylalanine, the CDR3 is 13 amino acids long. Only the CDR3 DNA is retained, 39 bases long and in frame from the first base. CDR1 and CDR2 were assigned from the germline V gene as MDHEN and SYDVKM. V lost 2 bases and J lost 10 bases, and the count of bases not matched to a germline gene is 2.

The rearranged segments are TRBV28 and TRBJ1-2, and TRBD1 aligns with 12 junction nucleotides. The sample taken for sequencing was PBMCs. The origin of this receptor is a man aged 18-30 years in good health and CMV-seronegative. The DNA sequence is as follows: TGTGCCAGCAGTTTAGGGACAGGGGGCACCTACACCTTC. This is translated as CASSLGTGGTYTF.